The entry below gives a single TCR delta chain sequence along with its context. Its antigen is not known. Extracted RNA was reverse transcribed into cDNA. CDR3 amplicons came from multiplex PCR with pooled V-gene forward and constant-region reverse primers. TCRdb reprocessed the multiplex PCR reads using CATT. The table has some 73,000 delta-chain clones, around 35% seen once. Germline CDR1 and CDR2: TSWWSYY and QGS. The V end lost 0 bases, the J end lost 0 bases, and 8 bases lay between the germline ends. This CDR3 region has 15 residues. This specimen belongs to a study of Vδ1+ human thymocytes. Study-level points and caveats: Many TRG clonotypes were shared between donors; TRD repertoires were essentially private. Thymic TRG and TRD repertoires appeared highly polyclonal, with Gaussian CDR3 length distributions.

This clonotype originated in a boy in the first two years of life who had congenital heart surgery. The sequenced sample was Vdelta1+ gamma-delta thymocytes from the thymus. Subset of the sample: FACS-sorted CD3+ TCRalphabeta- TCRVdelta1+ TCRVdelta2- thymocytes. V gene TRDV1 combines with J gene TRDJ1; D ambiguous. CDR3 amino acids: CALGELPRHTDKLIF. The DNA for the CDR3 is TGTGCTCTTGGGGAACTACCCCGTCACACCGATAAACTCATCTTT.